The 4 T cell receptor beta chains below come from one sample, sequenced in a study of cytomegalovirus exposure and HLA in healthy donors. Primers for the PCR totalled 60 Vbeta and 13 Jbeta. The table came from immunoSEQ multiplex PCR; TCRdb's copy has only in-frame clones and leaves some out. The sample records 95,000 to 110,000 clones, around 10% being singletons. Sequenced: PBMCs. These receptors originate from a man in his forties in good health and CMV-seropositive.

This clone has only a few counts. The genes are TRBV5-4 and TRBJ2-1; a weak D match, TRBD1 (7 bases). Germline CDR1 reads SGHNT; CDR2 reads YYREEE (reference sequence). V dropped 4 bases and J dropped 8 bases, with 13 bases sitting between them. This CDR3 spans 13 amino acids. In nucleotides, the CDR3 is TGTGCCAGCAGCCTCGACAGGGAGGATGAGCAGTTCTTC. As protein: CASSLDREDEQFF.

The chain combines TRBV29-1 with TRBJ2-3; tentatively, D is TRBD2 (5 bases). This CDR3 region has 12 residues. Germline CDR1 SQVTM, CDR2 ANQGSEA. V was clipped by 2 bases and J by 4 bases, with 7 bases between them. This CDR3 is CSVEWGADTQYF. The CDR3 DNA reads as TGCAGCGTTGAATGGGGAGCAGATACGCAGTATTTT.

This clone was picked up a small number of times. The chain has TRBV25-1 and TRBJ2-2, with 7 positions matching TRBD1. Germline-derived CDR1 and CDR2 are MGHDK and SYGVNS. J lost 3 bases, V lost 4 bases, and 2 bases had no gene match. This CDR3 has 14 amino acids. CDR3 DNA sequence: TGTGCCAGCAGTGGAGACAGGGACACCGGGGAGCTGTTTTTT. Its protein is CASSGDRDTGELFF.

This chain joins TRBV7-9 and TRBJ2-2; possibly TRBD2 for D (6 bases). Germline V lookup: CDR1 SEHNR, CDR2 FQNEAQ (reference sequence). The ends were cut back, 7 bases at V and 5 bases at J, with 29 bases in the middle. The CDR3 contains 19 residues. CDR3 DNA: TGTGCCAGCATCCCCGAGAGCCGGGACTCCTTAGGGGCGACCGGGGAGCTGTTTTTT. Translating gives CASIPESRDSLGATGELFF.